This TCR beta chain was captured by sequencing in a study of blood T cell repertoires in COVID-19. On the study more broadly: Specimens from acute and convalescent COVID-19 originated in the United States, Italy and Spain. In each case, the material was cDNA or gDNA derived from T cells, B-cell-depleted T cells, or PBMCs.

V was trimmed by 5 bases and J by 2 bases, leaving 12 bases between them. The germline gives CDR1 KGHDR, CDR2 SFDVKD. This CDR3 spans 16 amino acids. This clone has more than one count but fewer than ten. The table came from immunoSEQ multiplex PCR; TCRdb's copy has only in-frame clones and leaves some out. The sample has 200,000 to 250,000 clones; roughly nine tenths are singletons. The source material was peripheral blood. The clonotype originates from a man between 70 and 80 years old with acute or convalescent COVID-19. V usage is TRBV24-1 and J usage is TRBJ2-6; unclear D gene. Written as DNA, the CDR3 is TGTGCCACCAGTGGGGCAGGAAACCCTGGGGCCAACGTCCTGACTTTC. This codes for CATSGAGNPGANVLTF.